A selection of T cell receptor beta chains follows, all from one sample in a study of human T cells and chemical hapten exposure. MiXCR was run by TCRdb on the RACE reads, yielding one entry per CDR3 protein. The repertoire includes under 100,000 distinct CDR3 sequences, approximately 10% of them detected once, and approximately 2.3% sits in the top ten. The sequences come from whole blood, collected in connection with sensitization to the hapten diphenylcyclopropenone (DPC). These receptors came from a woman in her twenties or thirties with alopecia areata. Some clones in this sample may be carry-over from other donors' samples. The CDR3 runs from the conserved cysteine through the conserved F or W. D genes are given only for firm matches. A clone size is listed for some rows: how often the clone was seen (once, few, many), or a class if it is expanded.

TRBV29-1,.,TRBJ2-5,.,TGCAGCGTTGGGACGGTAGAGACCCAGTACTTC,CSVGTVETQYF
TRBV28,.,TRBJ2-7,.,TGTGCCAGCAGTTTGGGCGATCTCGACTTC,CASSLGDLDF
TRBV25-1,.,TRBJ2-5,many,TGTGCCAGCAGTGATTCACTACCAAGGGAGACCCAGTACTTC,CASSDSLPRETQYF
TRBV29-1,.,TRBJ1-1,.,TGCAGCGTTGAAGAGGGGAGGGGAGAAGCTTTCTTT,CSVEEGRGEAFF
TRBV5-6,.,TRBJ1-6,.,TGTGCCAGCAGCTATAGAGCGGGAATCAAGGGTTCACCCCTCCACTTT,CASSYRAGIKGSPLHF
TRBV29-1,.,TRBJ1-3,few,TGCAGCGTTGGTTCGGGGTCCGGAAACACCATATATTTT,CSVGSGSGNTIYF
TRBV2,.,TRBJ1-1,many,TGTGCCAGGGTGATGACAGCGATGAACACTGAAGCTTTCTTT,CARVMTAMNTEAFF
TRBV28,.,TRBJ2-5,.,TGTGCCAGCAGTTTAGCGGCCCGAGGGACCCAGTACTTC,CASSLAARGTQYF
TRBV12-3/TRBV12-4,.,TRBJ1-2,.,TGTGCCAGCAGTTTAGGGGGCAGCCTTGGCTACACCTTC,CASSLGGSLGYTF
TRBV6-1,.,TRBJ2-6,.,TGTGCCAGGGGGGACCTATCCTCTGGGGCCAACGTCCTGACTTTC,CARGDLSSGANVLTF
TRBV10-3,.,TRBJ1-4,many,TGTGCCATCAGTGTACAGGGAAGGCAGGAAAAACTGTTTTTT,CAISVQGRQEKLFF
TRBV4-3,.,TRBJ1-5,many,TGCGCCAGCAGCCAAGATGGAGGGGAAAATCAGCCCCAGCATTTT,CASSQDGGENQPQHF
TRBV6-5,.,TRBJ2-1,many,TGTGCCAGCAGTTATGAGGGGAATGAGCAGTTCTTC,CASSYEGNEQFF
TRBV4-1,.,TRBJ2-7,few,TGCGCCAGCAGCCCTTTAAGAACAGGGTCCTACGAGCAGTACTTC,CASSPLRTGSYEQYF
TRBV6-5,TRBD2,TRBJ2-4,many,TGTGCCAGCAGGGGAATCAGGGAGGGCAAAAACATTCAGTACTTC,CASRGIREGKNIQYF
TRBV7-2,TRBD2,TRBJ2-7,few,TGTGCCAGCAGCTCCCGTAGCGGGAGGGCCGCCTACGAGCAGTACTTC,CASSSRSGRAAYEQYF
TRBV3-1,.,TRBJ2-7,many,TGTGCCAGCAGCCAAGAAACGCCCTCCGCGTCCTGGGACGAGCAGTACTTC,CASSQETPSASWDEQYF
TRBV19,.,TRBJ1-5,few,TGTGCCAGTAGTGTACTTGTGGGACAACGCGCCCGCAATCAGCCCCAGCATTTT,CASSVLVGQRARNQPQHF
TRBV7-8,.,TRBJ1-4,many,TGTGCCAGCAGCTTTTCTTCGGCGGCAACTAATGAAAAACTGTTTTTT,CASSFSSAATNEKLFF
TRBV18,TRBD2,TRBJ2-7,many,TGTGCCAGCTCACCAGTCGGGAGGGACTACGAGCAGTACTTC,CASSPVGRDYEQYF
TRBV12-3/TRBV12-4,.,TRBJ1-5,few,TGTGCCAGCAGTCGGGTTAAAAGCAATCAGCCCCAGCATTTT,CASSRVKSNQPQHF
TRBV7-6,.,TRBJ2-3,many,TGTGCCAGCAGCTTAGAGCCCGGCCCCCTTGGGACAGATACGCAGTATTTT,CASSLEPGPLGTDTQYF
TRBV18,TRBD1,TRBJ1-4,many,TGTGCCAGCTCAGAAAACAGGGGAACGAGTGAAAAACTGTTTTTT,CASSENRGTSEKLFF
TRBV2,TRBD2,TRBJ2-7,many,TGTGCCAGCAGGTCCGGGACTAGCGGGAGTAGCTACGAGCAGTACTTC,CASRSGTSGSSYEQYF
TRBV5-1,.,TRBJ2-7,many,TGCGCCAGCAGCTTGGCCGGAGACCTTTGGTACGAGCAGTACTTC,CASSLAGDLWYEQYF
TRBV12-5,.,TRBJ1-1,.,TGTGCTAGTGGGAGAGAAATGAACACTGAAGCTTTCTTT,CASGREMNTEAFF
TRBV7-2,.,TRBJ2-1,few,TGTGCCAGCAGCTGGCAGGGGCCGGCCTTGAACAATGAGCAGTTCTTC,CASSWQGPALNNEQFF
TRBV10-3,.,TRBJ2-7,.,TGTGCCATCAGTGACCAACAGCGTTCATCCTACGAGCAGTACTTC,CAISDQQRSSYEQYF
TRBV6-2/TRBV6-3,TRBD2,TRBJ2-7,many,TGTGCCAGCAGTTCTCCGGGACTAGCGACCTACGAGCAGTACTTC,CASSSPGLATYEQYF
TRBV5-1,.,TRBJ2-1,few,TGCGCCAGCAGCTTGGTTGGGGGTAATGAGCAGTTCTTC,CASSLVGGNEQFF
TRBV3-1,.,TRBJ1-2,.,TGTGCCAGCAGCCAAGATAGGACCGATTGGACCTTC,CASSQDRTDWTF
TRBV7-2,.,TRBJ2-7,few,TGTGCCAGCAGCGTCGGAAGGACCTGGCCCGAGCAGTACTTC,CASSVGRTWPEQYF
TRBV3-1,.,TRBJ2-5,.,TGTGCCAGCAGCCAAGCGCCGACTGGGACCCAGTACTTC,CASSQAPTGTQYF
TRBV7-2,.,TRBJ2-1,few,TGTGCCAGCAGCTTAGATTCTGCGAGCGATGAGCAGTTCTTC,CASSLDSASDEQFF
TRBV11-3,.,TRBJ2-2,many,TGTGCCAGCAGCTACGACCGGAACACCGGGGAGCTGTTTTTT,CASSYDRNTGELFF
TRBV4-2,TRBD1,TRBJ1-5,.,TGTGCCAGCAGACGTGACAGGGAAAGCAATCAGCCCCAGCATTTT,CASRRDRESNQPQHF
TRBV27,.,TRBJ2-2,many,TGTGCCAGCAGTTCCCCCCCTTTTTCACCCGGGGAGCTGTTTTTT,CASSSPPFSPGELFF
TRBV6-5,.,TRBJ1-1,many,TGTGCCAGCAGTTACTGGAAGAAGGTTGAAGCGAGAACTGAAGCTTTCTTT,CASSYWKKVEARTEAFF
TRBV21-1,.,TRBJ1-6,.,TGTGCCAGCAGCCCCTGCGGGACAGGGGTCGATAATTCACCCCTCCACTTT,CASSPCGTGVDNSPLHF
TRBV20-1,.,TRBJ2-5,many,TGCAGTGCTAGCGGGGAGGAGACCCAGTACTTC,CSASGEETQYF
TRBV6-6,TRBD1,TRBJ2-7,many,TGTGCCAGCACCAGACAGGGGACCTACGAGCAGTACTTC,CASTRQGTYEQYF
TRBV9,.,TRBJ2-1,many,TGTGCCAGCAGCGTAACCGATACGACCTCCTACAATGAGCAGTTCTTC,CASSVTDTTSYNEQFF
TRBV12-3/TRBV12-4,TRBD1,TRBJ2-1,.,TGTGCCAGCAGTTTCAGGGGGCCCAATGAGCAGTTCTTC,CASSFRGPNEQFF
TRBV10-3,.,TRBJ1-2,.,TGTGCCATCAGCAGGGTGGAGGGCTACACCTTC,CAISRVEGYTF
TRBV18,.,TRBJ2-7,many,TGTGCCAGCTCGGCCGGGACGGTTACATACGAGCAGTACTTC,CASSAGTVTYEQYF
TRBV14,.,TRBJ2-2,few,TGTGCCAGCAGCAGGGACCTTAACACCGGGGAGCTGTTTTTT,CASSRDLNTGELFF
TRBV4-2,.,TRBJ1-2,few,TGTGCCAGCAGCCAAGACCCCGGGCAGCGAACTAACTATGGCTACACCTTC,CASSQDPGQRTNYGYTF
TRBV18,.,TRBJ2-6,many,TGTGCCAGCTCGCGATACACTTCTGGGGCCAACGTCCTGACTTTC,CASSRYTSGANVLTF
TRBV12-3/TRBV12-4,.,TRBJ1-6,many,TGTGCCAGCAGTTTATTCGGTGGGGAAAATTCACCCCTCCACTTT,CASSLFGGENSPLHF
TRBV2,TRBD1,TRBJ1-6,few,TGTGCCAGCAGAAACAGGGGGCTTGATTCACCCCTCCACTTT,CASRNRGLDSPLHF
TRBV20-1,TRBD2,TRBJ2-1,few,TGTGGGACTAGCAGCTACAATGAGCAGTTCTTC,CGTSSYNEQFF
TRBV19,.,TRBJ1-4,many,TGTGCCAGTAGTCCTGACAGAAAAGCAACTAATGAAAAACTGTTTTTT,CASSPDRKATNEKLFF
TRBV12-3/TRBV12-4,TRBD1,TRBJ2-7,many,TGTGCCGTAGCCACAGGGGTCGAGCAGTACTTC,CAVATGVEQYF
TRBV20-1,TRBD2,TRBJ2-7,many,TGCAGTGCTGGTACTAGCGGGAGTTCCTACGAGCAGTACTTC,CSAGTSGSSYEQYF
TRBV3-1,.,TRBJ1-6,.,TGTGCCAGCAGCTTATTCACCCGGGAGCCGAATAATTCACCCCTCCACTTT,CASSLFTREPNNSPLHF